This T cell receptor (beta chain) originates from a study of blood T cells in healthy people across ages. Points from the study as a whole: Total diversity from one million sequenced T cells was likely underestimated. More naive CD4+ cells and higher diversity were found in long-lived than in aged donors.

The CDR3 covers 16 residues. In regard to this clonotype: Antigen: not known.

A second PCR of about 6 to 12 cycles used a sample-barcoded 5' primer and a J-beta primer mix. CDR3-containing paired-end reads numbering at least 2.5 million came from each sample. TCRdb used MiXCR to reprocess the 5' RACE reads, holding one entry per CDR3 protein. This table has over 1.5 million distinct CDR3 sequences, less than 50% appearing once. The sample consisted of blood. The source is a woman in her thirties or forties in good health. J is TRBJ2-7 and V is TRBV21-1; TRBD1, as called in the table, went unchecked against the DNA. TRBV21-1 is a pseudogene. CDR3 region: CASSKDFRDRAYEQYF. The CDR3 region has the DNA TGTGCCAGCAGCAAAGATTTCCGGGACAGGGCCTACGAGCAGTACTTC.